The 26 T cell receptor beta chains below all came from one sample that was sequenced in a study of T-cell reconstitution after alpha-beta-depleted transplantation in children. TCRbeta library preparation incorporated unique molecular identifiers. One entry per CDR3 protein, called by TCRdb with MiXCR from the PCR reads. The data show 250,000 to 400,000 distinct CDR3 sequences, roughly 25% seen once. The sequencing used PBMCs, mostly from graft donor cells, collected 180 days after TCRalphabeta/CD19-depleted stem cell transplant. The receptor source for this set is a male patient aged 10 to 17 who had a stem cell transplant for acute lymphoblastic leukemia, so the T cells may come from the graft donor.

The chain joins TRBV6-5 to TRBJ2-1, with 12 positions matching TRBD2. The CDR3 loop spans 17 amino acids. V gave up 0 bases and J gave up 7 bases; unmatched junction bases: 7. The germline V gene encodes CDR1 MNHEY and CDR2 SVGAGI. This chain's CDR3 is CASSYSTSGSRVNEQFF. CDR3 bases: TGTGCCAGCAGTTACTCGACTAGCGGGAGTAGGGTAAATGAGCAGTTCTTC.

The chain employs TRBV5-1 and TRBJ2-2; 10 bases match TRBD2. CDR1 and CDR2 from the germline V gene are SGHRS and YFSETQ. The CDR3 extends over 16 amino acids. J was trimmed by 3 bases and V by 6 bases; bases with no gene match: 8. CDR3 in amino acids: CASIGLAGEHTGELFF. DNA of the CDR3: TGCGCCAGCATCGGGCTAGCGGGAGAGCACACCGGGGAGCTGTTTTTT.

This clonotype was counted once. The chain carries TRBV20-1 and TRBJ2-1; D perhaps matches TRBD2 (5 bases). Per germline, CDR1 DFQATT and CDR2 SNEGSKA (reference sequence). With 5 bases removed from V and 7 bases from J, the gap between germline ends came to 24 bases. This CDR3 is built from 16 residues. As DNA, the CDR3 is TGCAGTGCTCCCATCGGGTCGCAGCGGAGGTATAATGAGCAGTTCTTC. This sequence encodes CSAPIGSQRRYNEQFF.

The chain employs TRBV27 and TRBJ2-7; no firm D call. This CDR3 comprises 13 residues. Trimming stripped 3 bases from V and 2 bases from J, with 8 bases between. Germline V gene data show CDR1 as MNHEY and CDR2 as SMNVEV (reference sequence). The CDR3 DNA sequence: TGTGCCAGCAGTTTGAAGGGCCCCTACGAGCAGTACTTC. Protein: CASSLKGPYEQYF.

The chain uses TRBV9 and TRBJ2-7; D ambiguous. CDR1 SGDLS and CDR2 YYNGEE come from the germline V gene. The CDR3 totals 14 residues. Trimming removed 4 bases from V and 0 bases from J, with 11 bases in between. Here the CDR3 DNA reads TGTGCCAGCAGCCTCCTGGCTACCTCCTACGAGCAGTACTTC. Translated: CASSLLATSYEQYF.

This sequence joins TRBV11-2 and TRBJ1-1; a possible D gene is TRBD1 (5 bases). Germline CDR1 reads SGHAT; CDR2 reads FQNNGV. Deletions cut 2 bases from V and 0 bases from J, with 16 bases between. CDR3 length: 17 residues. Written as DNA, the CDR3 is TGTGCCAGCAGCTTATTACGCGGGGCAGGCATGAACACTGAAGCTTTCTTT. Its protein is CASSLLRGAGMNTEAFF.

The table lists this clonotype with a few counts. V is TRBV5-1 and J is TRBJ2-5, with D maybe TRBD2 (7 bases). V was trimmed by 1 base and J by 1 base, leaving 17 bases between them. The CDR3 sequence is 17 residues long. Germline CDR1 and CDR2: SGHRS and YFSETQ. This CDR3 reads CASSLPGGQNFQETQYF. In DNA form, the CDR3 reads TGCGCCAGCAGCTTGCCCGGGGGGCAAAACTTCCAAGAGACCCAGTACTTC.

The chain recombines TRBV24-1 with TRBJ2-3, with unresolved D. The germline gives CDR1 KGHDR, CDR2 SFDVKD. This CDR3 is 12 amino acids long. The V and J ends lost 5 bases and 4 bases respectively, with 6 bases between them. The CDR3, as DNA: TGTGCCACCAGTGGAGGCCCAGATACGCAGTATTTT. This sequence encodes CATSGGPDTQYF.

The chain combines TRBV27 with TRBJ2-1, with TRBD1 as a possible D gene (6 bases). The germline V and J ends were trimmed by 2 bases and 5 bases, with 10 bases remaining between them. Germline CDR1 and CDR2: MNHEY and SMNVEV (reference sequence). The CDR3 loop spans 14 amino acids. Here the CDR3 reads CASSLNGDNNEQFF. CDR3 bases: TGTGCCAGCAGTTTAAATGGGGACAACAATGAGCAGTTCTTC.

In its sample, this clonotype was seen a few times. This chain links TRBV12-3 or TRBV12-4 with TRBJ1-1; 7 positions agree with TRBD1. The V and J ends lost 6 bases and 0 bases, in that order; junction bases with no gene match: 7. This CDR3 contains 15 residues. The CDR3 sequence is CASRPLTGLNTEAFF. In DNA, the CDR3 is TGTGCCAGCAGACCTCTGACAGGGTTGAACACTGAAGCTTTCTTT.

The CDR3 DNA follows: TGTGCCAGCAGCTTAGTTAGTATCGTCCCGGGTCGGGAAAAACTGTTTTTT. Translation gives CASSLVSIVPGREKLFF. The chain recombines TRBV7-6 with TRBJ1-4; no clear D gene. Germline lookup yields CDR1 SGHVS and CDR2 FNYEAQ. The CDR3 runs 17 residues. V lost 1 base and J 8 bases, leaving 20 bases between the germline ends.

This clonotype was seen at least ten times. The CDR3 DNA follows: TGCGCCAGCAGGGGTATGGTAGCGGATCGTGGCACTGAAGCTTTCTTT. Amino acid sequence: CASRGMVADRGTEAFF. This chain links TRBV5-1 with TRBJ1-1; D gene unclear. The length of the CDR3 is 16 residues. CDR1 is SGHRS, CDR2 YFSETQ, per germline. V was pared by 5 bases and J by 4 bases, with 21 bases between.

This clonotype was detected a few times. The chain carries TRBV20-1 and TRBJ1-1, with 7 bases that match TRBD1. V lost 5 bases to trimming and J lost 6 bases; unmatched junction nucleotides: 12. This CDR3 region has 14 residues. Germline lookup yields CDR1 DFQATT and CDR2 SNEGSKA (reference sequence). The CDR3: CSAPGGWVGAEAFF. In DNA, the CDR3 is TGCAGTGCTCCAGGGGGGTGGGTGGGGGCTGAAGCTTTCTTT.

In this sample, this clonotype turned up a few times. The J gene is TRBJ2-7, the V gene TRBV25-1; D remains unclear. Germline assignment: CDR1 MGHDK and CDR2 SYGVNS. V lost 4 bases and J lost 4, with 8 bases in between. This CDR3 has 12 residues. This chain's CDR3 is CASSGQRYEQYF. In DNA, the CDR3 is TGTGCCAGCAGTGGTCAGAGATACGAGCAGTACTTC.

This clonotype showed up many times. The chain uses TRBV7-3 and TRBJ2-1; D is undetermined. V was shortened by 4 bases and J by 0 bases, with 10 bases between the two germline ends. Germline CDR1 is SGHTA and CDR2 is FQGTGA. The CDR3 has 15 amino acids. The CDR3 here is CASSSRSFSYNEQFF. Written as DNA, the CDR3 is TGTGCCAGCAGCTCCCGATCCTTCTCCTACAATGAGCAGTTCTTC.

This clonotype was seen a few times. The chain has TRBV5-1 and TRBJ2-3; tentative D call: TRBD2 (6 bases). Trimming pared 4 bases from V and 0 bases from J, leaving 12 bases between. This CDR3 region has 15 residues. Germline CDR1 is SGHRS and CDR2 is YFSETQ. The CDR3 nucleotides are TGCGCCAGCAGCGAGGGACTGATTAGCACAGATACGCAGTATTTT. This sequence encodes CASSEGLISTDTQYF.

CDR3 sequence (DNA): TGTGCCAGCAGCAGACCTGTGGGGGCCGGGGAGCTGTTTTTT. Protein: CASSRPVGAGELFF. The chain uses TRBV3-1 and TRBJ2-2; D assignment may be TRBD1 or TRBD2 (5 bases each). This CDR3 is built from 14 residues. CDR1 and CDR2 (germline): LGHDT, YNNKEL (reference sequence). Trimming stripped 5 bases from V and 6 bases from J, with 13 bases between.

In this sample, this clonotype turned up a few times. The genes are TRBV4-2 and TRBJ2-5, with D unresolved. Trimming took 3 bases from V and 1 from J, leaving 15 bases between them. The CDR3 is 16 residues long. Germline CDR1 is LGHNA and CDR2 is YNFKEQ. CDR3 protein: CASSHRSRASQETQYF. CDR3 coding DNA: TGTGCCAGCAGCCATAGGAGTCGCGCCTCCCAAGAGACCCAGTACTTC.

This clonotype has just a few counts. V is TRBV29-1 and J is TRBJ2-6, with D perhaps given as TRBD1 or TRBD2 (5 bases each). CDR3 length: 16 amino acids. The V gene lost 4 bases and the J gene lost 0 bases, with 13 bases spanning the gap. CDR1 and CDR2 (germline): SQVTM, ANQGSEA. The CDR3: CSVVGTQGSGANVLTF. CDR3 sequence (DNA): TGCAGCGTTGTTGGGACCCAAGGCTCTGGGGCCAACGTCCTGACTTTC.

The rearrangement uses TRBV7-9 and TRBJ1-1; D remains unclear. V shed 3 bases and J shed 1 base, with 18 bases lying between them. The length of the CDR3 is 17 residues. CDR1 SEHNR and CDR2 FQNEAQ come from the germline V gene (reference sequence). The CDR3 spells CASSFTPSRDTNTEAFF. CDR3 sequence (DNA): TGTGCCAGCAGCTTTACGCCCAGCCGAGACACGAACACTGAAGCTTTCTTT.

A single count supports this clonotype. The chain carries TRBV5-1 and TRBJ1-4; D is uncertain. This CDR3 has 13 residues. Trimming shortened V by 0 bases and J by 7 bases, and 7 bases separated the two germline ends. Germline V gene lookup returns CDR1 SGHRS and CDR2 YFSETQ. The CDR3 spells CASSLALSEKLFF. The CDR3 DNA sequence: TGCGCCAGCAGCTTGGCCTTGAGTGAAAAACTGTTTTTT.

This clonotype was recorded many times. The chain is built from TRBV9 and TRBJ2-7; 9 nucleotides align to TRBD2. J gave up 4 bases and V 0 bases, and 5 bases lay outside the gene matches. Germline-derived CDR1 and CDR2 are SGDLS and YYNGEE. The CDR3 is 15 amino acids. As DNA, the CDR3 is TGTGCCAGCAGCGTAGATCCTAGCGGGGTTTACGAGCAGTACTTC. Translating it yields CASSVDPSGVYEQYF.

The rearrangement joins TRBV4-1 to TRBJ2-3; D is possibly TRBD2 (6 bases). The CDR3 totals 18 residues. Per germline, CDR1 MGHRA and CDR2 YSYEKL. V lost 4 bases and J lost 0, with 20 bases in between. CDR3 coding DNA: TGCGCCAGCAGCCGCTTCCAACTTAGCGGAGGTAGCACAGATACGCAGTATTTT. Its protein is CASSRFQLSGGSTDTQYF.

The chain carries TRBV24-1 and TRBJ2-5, with a possible D match to TRBD2 (5 bases). V was clipped by 4 bases and J by 2 bases, with 19 bases between them. The CDR3 runs to 17 residues. Germline CDR1 is KGHDR and CDR2 is SFDVKD. The CDR3 DNA reads as TGTGCCACCAGTGACCCCGGGAAGGCGGAGGTTCAAGAGACCCAGTACTTC. Translated: CATSDPGKAEVQETQYF.

This clonotype was seen a handful of times. The chain couples TRBV4-1 to TRBJ1-1; possibly TRBD1 for D (5 bases). There are 14 residues in the CDR3. The V end was cut by 4 bases, the J end by 0 bases, with 9 bases between. Germline values: CDR1 MGHRA, CDR2 YSYEKL. The CDR3 is CASSLRVMNTEAFF. The CDR3 DNA reads TGCGCCAGCAGCCTCAGGGTCATGAACACTGAAGCTTTCTTT.

This clonotype came up once. The J gene is TRBJ1-2, the V gene TRBV7-6; D perhaps matches TRBD1 (6 bases). Germline assignment: CDR1 SGHVS and CDR2 FNYEAQ. Between the trimmed V and J ends, which lost 6 bases and 7 bases, there was a span of 12 bases. There are 12 residues in the CDR3. The CDR3 loop reads CASRPQGVGYTF. The CDR3 coding sequence is TGTGCCAGCAGACCACAGGGAGTTGGCTACACCTTC.